This T cell receptor (beta chain) emerged from a study of PD-1 blockade in classical Hodgkin lymphoma. Across the study: The study gave patients nivolumab 3 mg/kg intravenously every 2 weeks. Study results and caveats: When set against healthy donors, newly diagnosed patients were reported to show lower baseline TCR diversity. The diversity seen at baseline in complete responders resembled that of newly diagnosed patients.

Noted time point: cycle 4 day 1 (C4D1), after six to seven weeks of nivolumab. After autologous stem cell transplantation all patients relapsed, and prior brentuximab vedotin exposure differed between cohorts. V was trimmed by 4 bases and J by 5 bases, leaving 9 bases between them. The V gene's germline CDR1 is SGHRS and CDR2 YFSETQ. The length of the CDR3 is 12 residues. Turning to this clone: The antigen remains undetermined.

TCRdb keeps only in-frame clones here, not all; method: immunoSEQ multiplex PCR. The sample lists around 25,000 clones; 81% were seen once. The J gene is TRBJ1-1, the V gene TRBV5-1; tentatively, D is TRBD1 (6 bases). The specimen comprised peripheral blood mononuclear cells (PBMCs), sampled before the fourth cycle of nivolumab. The source of this sequence is a human donor with classical Hodgkin lymphoma. CDR3 region: CASSQGNTEAFF. The CDR3 bases are TGCGCCAGCAGCCAGGGGAATACTGAAGCTTTCTTT.